The rows below give T cell receptor beta chains drawn from one sample of a study of response to subunit inactivated influenza vaccine. TCRdb ran MiXCR on the RT-PCR reads and lists one entry per CDR3 protein. The sample shows 450,000 to 500,000 distinct CDR3 sequences, 11% of them seen only once. The sample consisted of PBMCs from blood, taken about 6 weeks after vaccination. The receptors were sampled from a man aged 50-60 years who received an inactivated influenza vaccine. The CDR3 runs from the conserved cysteine through the conserved F or W. Each record gives: V gene, D gene, clone size, J gene, CDR3 DNA, CDR3 protein. A D gene is named only where the DNA matches it firmly. The listing skips clone size in some rows; elsewhere it reads once, few, many or a size class.

>TRBV24-1|-|few|TRBJ2-7
TGTGCCACCAGCGCCGGGAGAAGCGAGCAGTACTTC
CATSAGRSEQYF
>TRBV5-1|-|few|TRBJ2-5
TGCGCCAGCAGCTTGCCGGACTGGGAGACCCAGTACTTC
CASSLPDWETQYF
>TRBV11-2|TRBD1|few|TRBJ2-6
TGTGCCAGCAGCTTTCCCGCAGGGGGCGTCAATGGGGCCAACGTCCTGACTTTC
CASSFPAGGVNGANVLTF
>TRBV20-1|TRBD2|-|TRBJ2-3
TGCAGTGCTAGAGCTACCCATTTCCTAGCGGACCATCCAGATACGCAGTATTTT
CSARATHFLADHPDTQYF
>TRBV6-1|-|-|TRBJ1-6
TGTGCCAGCACCCAACCCGGACGGAATTCACCCCTCCACTTT
CASTQPGRNSPLHF
>TRBV7-8|-|few|TRBJ2-5
TGTGCCAGCAGCGCTGACAGGGAGGTGGCCCAAGAGACCCAGTACTTC
CASSADREVAQETQYF
>TRBV15|TRBD2|few|TRBJ2-1
TGTGCCACCAGCCCCCGTGGGGGGGGGAATGAGCAGTTCTTC
CATSPRGGGNEQFF
>TRBV20-1|-|few|TRBJ2-1
TGCAGTGCCGTCCCCCCCGGGACAACCTACAATGAGCAGTTCTTC
CSAVPPGTTYNEQFF
>TRBV12-3/TRBV12-4|TRBD2|many|TRBJ2-7
TGTGCCAGCAGAGCCGGGAGGTACTCCTACGAGCAGTACTTC
CASRAGRYSYEQYF
>TRBV20-1|TRBD2|many|TRBJ2-7
TGCAGTGCTAGAGGGGGTAGCGGGGGCGACGAGCAGTACTTC
CSARGGSGGDEQYF
>TRBV12-3/TRBV12-4|TRBD2|many|TRBJ2-7
TGTGCCAGCAGTGCGGGGGGATACGAGCAGTACTTC
CASSAGGYEQYF